Listed below are T cell receptor beta chains from one sample, sequenced in a study of T cell responses to AZD1222 COVID-19 vaccine. Some clones are missing from TCRdb's copy, which holds only in-frame ones; the method was immunoSEQ multiplex PCR. In the table there are fewer than 200,000 clones, 88% of which are singletons. This specimen consisted of peripheral blood, obtained 28 days after the second AZD1222 dose. The receptors here all came from an adult who received the AZD1222 COVID-19 vaccine. Each CDR3 is given with its conserved first and last residue. D genes are given only for firm matches. Size is omitted from some rows. Given values are once, few, many or a class for expanded clones.

d_call: -; j_call: TRBJ1-4; v_call: TRBV3-1/TRBV3-2; clone_size: -; cdr3_nt: TGTGCCAGCAGCCAAGATGGCGTGGAAGGACGTGAAAAACTGTTTTTT; cdr3_aa: CASSQDGVEGREKLFF
d_call: -; j_call: TRBJ1-4; v_call: TRBV2; clone_size: -; cdr3_nt: TGTGCCAGCAGGAAGGACACGACTAATGAAAAACTGTTTTTT; cdr3_aa: CASRKDTTNEKLFF
d_call: -; j_call: TRBJ2-1; v_call: TRBV7-9; clone_size: -; cdr3_nt: TGTGCCAGCAGCCTCCCGACAGGTACCATCAATGAGCAGTTCTTC; cdr3_aa: CASSLPTGTINEQFF
d_call: -; j_call: TRBJ1-1; v_call: TRBV6-2/TRBV6-3; clone_size: -; cdr3_nt: TGTGCCAGCAGTTACGTGGGGACGTGGGGGGGCCTGACTGAAGCTTTCTTT; cdr3_aa: CASSYVGTWGGLTEAFF
d_call: -; j_call: TRBJ1-2; v_call: TRBV15; clone_size: once; cdr3_nt: TGTGCCACCAGCAGAGATCGGTCATTTCGGGGCTACACCTTC; cdr3_aa: CATSRDRSFRGYTF
d_call: TRBD1; j_call: TRBJ1-2; v_call: TRBV30; clone_size: -; cdr3_nt: TGTGCCTGGACCGCCACGGGAGGGGGCTCTGGCTACACCTTC; cdr3_aa: CAWTATGGGSGYTF
d_call: TRBD2; j_call: TRBJ2-1; v_call: TRBV28; clone_size: -; cdr3_nt: TGTGCCAGCAGGGAGACTAGCGGGAGGGCGGGGAATGAGCAGTTCTTC; cdr3_aa: CASRETSGRAGNEQFF
d_call: -; j_call: TRBJ2-3; v_call: TRBV19; clone_size: -; cdr3_nt: TGTGCCAGTTCGGTAGCAGGAGGGGATACGCAGTATTTT; cdr3_aa: CASSVAGGDTQYF
d_call: -; j_call: TRBJ1-4; v_call: TRBV29-1; clone_size: -; cdr3_nt: TGCAGCGTCGTCTCTCGGGGTAATGAAAAACTGTTTTTT; cdr3_aa: CSVVSRGNEKLFF
d_call: -; j_call: TRBJ2-3; v_call: TRBV30; clone_size: once; cdr3_nt: TGTGCCTGGAGTCCCTCGGATACGCAGTATTTT; cdr3_aa: CAWSPSDTQYF
d_call: TRBD1; j_call: TRBJ1-1; v_call: TRBV7-2; clone_size: -; cdr3_nt: TGTGCCAGCAGCAGACAGGGAGCGAACACTGAAGCTTTCTTT; cdr3_aa: CASSRQGANTEAFF
d_call: -; j_call: TRBJ2-5; v_call: TRBV11-2; clone_size: -; cdr3_nt: TGTGCCAGCAGCTTAGATAGAAGGCGGGAAGGGACCCAGTACTTC; cdr3_aa: CASSLDRRREGTQYF
d_call: TRBD1; j_call: TRBJ1-5; v_call: TRBV7-2; clone_size: -; cdr3_nt: TGTGCCAGCAGCCCGAGACAGGGGCCCCAGCATTTT; cdr3_aa: CASSPRQGPQHF
d_call: TRBD2; j_call: TRBJ2-7; v_call: TRBV4-2; clone_size: -; cdr3_nt: TGTGCCAGCCGTTTAGCGGGAGTCTCCTACGAGCAGTACTTC; cdr3_aa: CASRLAGVSYEQYF
d_call: -; j_call: TRBJ1-2; v_call: TRBV6-5; clone_size: -; cdr3_nt: TGTGCCAGCAGTTACTCGGCGGGGGCTAACTATGGCTACACCTTC; cdr3_aa: CASSYSAGANYGYTF
d_call: TRBD1; j_call: TRBJ1-1; v_call: TRBV6-2/TRBV6-3; clone_size: -; cdr3_nt: TGTGCCAGCAGTTACAGCAGCCAGGGGGCCGGGGGTACTGAAGCTTTCTTT; cdr3_aa: CASSYSSQGAGGTEAFF
d_call: -; j_call: TRBJ1-1; v_call: TRBV4-3; clone_size: -; cdr3_nt: TGCGCCAGTTTGCCGGGGGGGGGCAGGAACACTGAAGCTTTCTTT; cdr3_aa: CASLPGGGRNTEAFF
d_call: TRBD2; j_call: TRBJ2-2; v_call: TRBV7-8; clone_size: -; cdr3_nt: TGTGCCAGCAGCTTAGCACAGCGGGAGGTGGTCACCGGGGAGCTGTTTTTT; cdr3_aa: CASSLAQREVVTGELFF
d_call: TRBD2; j_call: TRBJ2-3; v_call: TRBV14; clone_size: -; cdr3_nt: TGTGCCAGCAGCCCACTAGCGGGAGACACAGATACGCAGTATTTT; cdr3_aa: CASSPLAGDTDTQYF
d_call: TRBD2; j_call: TRBJ2-3; v_call: TRBV5-6; clone_size: -; cdr3_nt: TGTGCCAGCAGGACCTGGGCTAGCGGGAGTCGGGCAGATACGCAGTATTTT; cdr3_aa: CASRTWASGSRADTQYF
d_call: TRBD2; j_call: TRBJ2-2; v_call: TRBV11-3; clone_size: -; cdr3_nt: TGTGCCAGCAGCCCCCGACTAGCGGGAGGACTCACCGGGGAGCTGTTTTTT; cdr3_aa: CASSPRLAGGLTGELFF
d_call: -; j_call: TRBJ2-2; v_call: TRBV28; clone_size: -; cdr3_nt: TGTGCCTTAGGGGGAGTCGGGGAGCTGTTTTTT; cdr3_aa: CALGGVGELFF
d_call: TRBD2; j_call: TRBJ2-2; v_call: TRBV19; clone_size: -; cdr3_nt: TGTGCCAGTAGTAGCTCTAGCGGCCACGCGAACACCGGGGAGCTGTTTTTT; cdr3_aa: CASSSSSGHANTGELFF
d_call: -; j_call: TRBJ2-7; v_call: TRBV7-2; clone_size: -; cdr3_nt: TGTGCCAGCAGCTTAGATAGAAGGCGAGGCTTCTACGAGCAGTACTTC; cdr3_aa: CASSLDRRRGFYEQYF
d_call: -; j_call: TRBJ2-1; v_call: TRBV19; clone_size: -; cdr3_nt: TGTGCCAGTAGTATAGTTAGAGGGGTGGCCTACAATGAGCAGTTCTTC; cdr3_aa: CASSIVRGVAYNEQFF
d_call: -; j_call: TRBJ2-2; v_call: TRBV20-1; clone_size: -; cdr3_nt: TGCAGTGCTAGTCCCCAGGGTTGGACCGGGGAGCTGTTTTTT; cdr3_aa: CSASPQGWTGELFF
d_call: -; j_call: TRBJ1-5; v_call: TRBV18; clone_size: -; cdr3_nt: TGTGCCAGCTCACCGACAGGCTTCAATCAGCCCCAGCATTTT; cdr3_aa: CASSPTGFNQPQHF
d_call: TRBD1; j_call: TRBJ2-5; v_call: TRBV7-9; clone_size: once; cdr3_nt: TGTGCCAGCAGCAGACAGGGCTGGGAGACCCAGTACTTC; cdr3_aa: CASSRQGWETQYF
d_call: -; j_call: TRBJ2-7; v_call: TRBV19; clone_size: once; cdr3_nt: TGTGCCAGTACCAAGGGCGGCGGATTCTCCGAGCAGTACTTC; cdr3_aa: CASTKGGGFSEQYF
d_call: -; j_call: TRBJ2-2; v_call: TRBV9; clone_size: -; cdr3_nt: TGTGCCAGCAGCTCGACGGACACGAACACCGGGGAGCTGTTTTTT; cdr3_aa: CASSSTDTNTGELFF
d_call: -; j_call: TRBJ2-1; v_call: TRBV10-3; clone_size: -; cdr3_nt: TGTGCCATCAGTGAGCAGAGGGGGGGTGAGCAGTTCTTC; cdr3_aa: CAISEQRGGEQFF
d_call: TRBD2; j_call: TRBJ2-7; v_call: TRBV28; clone_size: -; cdr3_nt: TGTGCCAGCAGGGTAGCGGGAGGCCGCTCCTACGAGCAGTACTTC; cdr3_aa: CASRVAGGRSYEQYF
d_call: TRBD1; j_call: TRBJ2-3; v_call: TRBV7-9; clone_size: -; cdr3_nt: TGTGCCAGCAGCTTAGGCGGACAGGAGGCAGATACGCAGTATTTT; cdr3_aa: CASSLGGQEADTQYF
d_call: TRBD1; j_call: TRBJ2-5; v_call: TRBV9; clone_size: -; cdr3_nt: TGTGCCAGCAGCCCCTCCACAGGGGACATTAAGACCCAGTACTTC; cdr3_aa: CASSPSTGDIKTQYF
d_call: TRBD1; j_call: TRBJ2-5; v_call: TRBV7-2; clone_size: once; cdr3_nt: TGTGCCAGCAGCCCCCGGGACAGGGGGCTTGTACCCCAAGAGACCCAGTACTTC; cdr3_aa: CASSPRDRGLVPQETQYF
d_call: -; j_call: TRBJ1-2; v_call: TRBV4-1; clone_size: few; cdr3_nt: TGCGCCAGCAGCCAAGAGACAGGTTTCGAGTATGGCTACACCTTC; cdr3_aa: CASSQETGFEYGYTF
d_call: TRBD1; j_call: TRBJ2-3; v_call: TRBV11-2; clone_size: -; cdr3_nt: TGTGCCAGCAGCTTCCCGGGACAGGCCCGGACGCAGTATTTT; cdr3_aa: CASSFPGQARTQYF
d_call: -; j_call: TRBJ2-5; v_call: TRBV5-6; clone_size: once; cdr3_nt: TGTGCCAGCAGCCCGGGAACGGTGAGGGAGACCCAGTACTTC; cdr3_aa: CASSPGTVRETQYF
d_call: -; j_call: TRBJ2-1; v_call: TRBV28; clone_size: -; cdr3_nt: TGTGCCACCTCGCTAGTATACCCCAATGAGCAGTTCTTC; cdr3_aa: CATSLVYPNEQFF
d_call: TRBD1; j_call: TRBJ1-4; v_call: TRBV27; clone_size: -; cdr3_nt: TGTGCCAGCAGTCAAACCGGACAGGTTGTGGGTGAAAAACTGTTTTTT; cdr3_aa: CASSQTGQVVGEKLFF
d_call: -; j_call: TRBJ2-2; v_call: TRBV24-1; clone_size: -; cdr3_nt: TGTGCCACCAGTGATCCCGAAGGAGGACATACCAACACCGGGGAGCTGTTTTTT; cdr3_aa: CATSDPEGGHTNTGELFF
d_call: -; j_call: TRBJ2-6; v_call: TRBV6-5; clone_size: -; cdr3_nt: TGTGCCAGCAGTTACACCAGGGAGCTTGGGGCCAACGTCCTGACTTTC; cdr3_aa: CASSYTRELGANVLTF
d_call: -; j_call: TRBJ2-3; v_call: TRBV6-5; clone_size: -; cdr3_nt: TGTGCCAGCAGTTACCGGAGCGATACGCAGTATTTT; cdr3_aa: CASSYRSDTQYF
d_call: -; j_call: TRBJ2-7; v_call: TRBV28; clone_size: -; cdr3_nt: TGTGCCAGCAGTACGACGGGACTGAATTCCTACGAGCAGTACTTC; cdr3_aa: CASSTTGLNSYEQYF
d_call: TRBD1; j_call: TRBJ2-2; v_call: TRBV24-1; clone_size: -; cdr3_nt: TGTGCCACCAGTGATTTGTACGCCAGGGGGAAAACCGGGGAGCTGTTTTTT; cdr3_aa: CATSDLYARGKTGELFF
d_call: -; j_call: TRBJ2-3; v_call: TRBV4-3; clone_size: -; cdr3_nt: TGCGCCAGCAGCCAAGATGTCGGTACGCAGTATTTT; cdr3_aa: CASSQDVGTQYF
d_call: TRBD1; j_call: TRBJ1-5; v_call: TRBV6-2/TRBV6-3; clone_size: -; cdr3_nt: TGTGCCAGCAGTTACGGTCTGGGTCAGGGGGAGACTCAGCCCCAGCATTTT; cdr3_aa: CASSYGLGQGETQPQHF
d_call: -; j_call: TRBJ2-3; v_call: TRBV27; clone_size: -; cdr3_nt: TGTGCCAGCAGAAAGACTACCTGGGGGATCGATACGCAGTATTTT; cdr3_aa: CASRKTTWGIDTQYF
d_call: -; j_call: TRBJ2-1; v_call: TRBV3-1/TRBV3-2; clone_size: -; cdr3_nt: TGTGCCAGCAGCCCCCCAGGAACTGAGCAGTTCTTC; cdr3_aa: CASSPPGTEQFF